The 8 T cell receptor beta chains below were found in one sample sequenced in a study of tissue T cells after allogeneic stem cell transplantation. Assay used: immunoSEQ multiplex PCR; TCRdb lists only in-frame clones, some missing. Found here are approximately 12,000 clones, roughly 70% of them singletons; the top ten hold approximately 14%. Specimen: tissue from the right colon, collected at autopsy. The source is a woman between 18 and 50 years old with breast cancer.

The chain combines TRBV21-1 with TRBJ2-7; the table calls TRBD2, which could not be checked here. TRBV21-1 corresponds to a pseudogene. The CDR3 loop spans 10 amino acids. The CDR3 protein is CASSDWEQYF. The CDR3 DNA sequence: TGTGCCAGCAGCGACTGGGAGCAGTACTTC.

This clone was seen a handful of times. The V gene is TRBV11-2, the J gene TRBJ1-1; D might be TRBD1 (5 bases). Germline assignment: CDR1 SGHAT and CDR2 FQNNGV. This CDR3 spans 12 amino acids. The ends were cut back, 5 bases at V and 9 bases at J, with 13 bases in the middle. This chain's CDR3 is CASSVLGVQAFF. The DNA of the CDR3 is TGTGCCAGCAGCGTTTTAGGGGTCCAAGCTTTCTTT.

This clone was seen only once. V is TRBV18 and J is TRBJ1-6; possible D gene TRBD1, 5 bases. Trimming removed 2 bases from V and 9 bases from J, with 23 bases in between. This CDR3 has 18 amino acids. Germline CDR1 and CDR2: KGHSH and LQKENI. This chain's CDR3 is CASSPTHLGGTDISPLHF. CDR3 bases: TGTGCCAGCTCACCAACTCACCTGGGGGGAACAGATATTTCACCCCTCCACTTT.

V and J are TRBV10-1 and TRBJ2-1, with TRBD2 matching 9 bases. The V segment lost 3 bases and the J segment 9 bases; nucleotides outside the gene matches: 15. The CDR3 is 17 residues long. Germline values: CDR1 WNHNN, CDR2 SYGVQD (reference sequence). The CDR3 spells CASSEMSGRLDEGEQFF. The DNA of the CDR3 is TGCGCCAGCAGTGAAATGAGCGGGAGGCTCGATGAGGGTGAGCAGTTCTTC.

This rearrangement joins TRBV25-1 to TRBJ2-7, with a weak D call TRBD2 (5 bases). Germline-derived CDR1 and CDR2 are MGHDK and SYGVNS. V was shortened by 1 base and J by 4 bases, with 14 bases between the two germline ends. There are 15 residues in the CDR3. CDR3 region: CASSESEGVGYEQYF. Written as DNA, the CDR3 is TGTGCCAGCAGTGAATCAGAGGGAGTTGGATACGAGCAGTACTTC.

This clone has just one count. This specimen includes other DNA sequences encoding the same CDR3. The rearrangement joins TRBV7-2 to TRBJ2-7; D call uncertain. The CDR3 totals 11 residues. Per the germline V gene, CDR1 is SGHTA and CDR2 is FQGNSA. V lost 4 bases and J 3 bases, leaving 4 bases between the germline ends. The CDR3: CASSSYYEQYF. The CDR3 DNA follows: TGTGCCAGCAGCTCGTACTACGAGCAGTACTTC.

CDR3 coding DNA: TGTGCCAGCAGCTTAAGACAGGGTGTTGTCGATGAGCAGTTCTTC. This sequence encodes CASSLRQGVVDEQFF. The chain uses TRBV7-3 and TRBJ2-1; the match to TRBD1 covers 7 bases. The J segment lost 8 bases and the V segment lost 1 base, leaving 8 bases of the junction unmatched. The CDR3 length is 15 residues. Germline lookup yields CDR1 SGHTA and CDR2 FQGTGA.

The V call is TRBV4-3, the J call TRBJ1-6; TRBD1 agrees at 9 bases. CDR3 size: 13 residues. Germline CDR1 reads LGHNA; CDR2 reads YSLEER. Trimming took 5 bases from V and 10 from J; bases not matched to a gene: 3. The CDR3 protein is CASSGDRGSPLHF. The DNA for the CDR3 is TGCGCCAGCAGCGGAGACAGGGGGTCACCCCTCCACTTT.